Reported below is one T cell receptor (beta chain). Its target is not known. The source of the sample is a study of shared clonotypes between healthy human individuals. Study-level points and caveats: Blood was the sole source, and tissue repertoires probably differ. In general, naive subsets displayed greater estimated richness than memory subsets did.

Germline CDR1 SGHRS, CDR2 YFSETQ. Trimming cost V 4 bases and J 0 bases, with 15 bases left between them. This CDR3 comprises 16 residues. Naive CD8 cells comprised CD45RO-negative, CCR7-positively selected cells, excluding terminally differentiated effector memory CD45RA+ cells. The protocol was immunoSEQ multiplex PCR, while the TCRdb copy is restricted to in-frame clones and leaves out a portion. The sample lists 750,000 to 1,000,000 clones, 90% to 95% occurring once. This TCR was sampled from a man aged 30-40 years in good health. Sequenced sample: naive CD8+ T cells sorted from blood. The chain carries TRBV5-1 and TRBJ2-3, with D tentatively TRBD2 (6 bases). CDR3 sequence (DNA): TGCGCCAGCAGCGCGCGGGAAGACCTTAGCACAGATACGCAGTATTTT. It translates to CASSAREDLSTDTQYF.